This T cell receptor (beta chain) was identified in a study of OX40 agonist ivuxolimab in advanced cancers. Notes on the study in general: With doses of 0.1-3.0 mg/kg, partial responders showed among the lowest clonal expansion.

The repertoire was sequenced with immunoSEQ multiplex PCR; TCRdb's copy has only in-frame clones and lacks some. Here the sample spans fewer than 25,000 clones, around 83% being singletons. From germline, CDR1 is SQVTM and CDR2 ANQGSEA. Between the trimmed V and J ends, which lost 7 bases and 9 bases, there was a span of 19 bases. The CDR3 consists of 13 residues. As concerns this clone: What it binds is not known.

The J gene is TRBJ2-1, the V gene TRBV29-1; TRBD1 is a possible D gene (6 bases). This sample comprised CD4+ or CD8+ T cells sorted from blood, obtained in a trial of the OX40 agonist ivuxolimab. The TCR originated in an adult with an advanced solid tumor such as melanoma, head and neck, liver or kidney cancer. The CDR3 sequence: CSGTGYPRVEQFF. The DNA for the CDR3 is TGCAGCGGCACAGGGTACCCTCGTGTTGAGCAGTTCTTC.